These 13 T cell receptor beta chains were sequenced from one sample in a study of blood T cell repertoires in COVID-19. Generated by immunoSEQ multiplex PCR, the TCRdb table keeps only in-frame clones and is missing some. The sample lists around 200,000 clones; more than 70% were seen once. Sequenced: peripheral blood. Receptors originate from a man over 45 with active or convalescent COVID-19.

The table lists this clone with a few counts. The V gene is TRBV3-1 (or the pseudogene TRBV3-2), the J gene TRBJ2-2, with a tentative D call TRBD2 (6 bases). The CDR3 has 14 amino acids. Germline values: CDR1 LGHDT, CDR2 YNNKEL (reference sequence). V lost 2 bases, J lost 6 bases, and 10 bases lay in between. The CDR3 loop is CASSQTGGSGELFF. CDR3 coding DNA: TGTGCCAGCAGCCAAACCGGAGGGTCCGGGGAGCTGTTTTTT.

This chain joins TRBV28 and TRBJ1-1, with D possibly matching TRBD1 (5 bases). This CDR3 spans 14 amino acids. V gave up 7 bases and J gave up 5 bases, with 17 bases separating them. Germline loops: CDR1 MDHEN, CDR2 SYDVKM. CDR3 DNA: TGTGCCAGCACCCCCACCAGGGATCGGACTGAAGCTTTCTTT. It yields the protein CASTPTRDRTEAFF. Full variable domain (missing parts from reference TRBV28 and TRBJ1-1): DVKVTQSSRYLVKRTGEKVFLECVQDMDHENMFWYRQDPGLGLRLIYFSYDVKMKEKGDIPEGYSVSREKKERFSLILESASTNQTSMYLCASTPTRDRTEAFFGQGTRLTVV.

The V gene is TRBV19, the J gene TRBJ2-4; 7 bases fit TRBD2. The germline V gene has CDR1 LNHDA and CDR2 SQIVND (reference sequence). The CDR3 totals 17 residues. Trimming at V came to 6 bases and at J to 5 bases, leaving 16 bases not matched to a gene. The CDR3 loop reads CASSDPRGVAAENIQYF. The CDR3 DNA reads TGTGCCAGTAGCGACCCCCGGGGGGTGGCGGCCGAAAACATTCAGTACTTC.

The V call is TRBV29-1, the J call TRBJ1-1; D may be TRBD1 (6 bases). Per the germline V gene, CDR1 is SQVTM and CDR2 is ANQGSEA. V was cut by 8 bases and J by 3 bases, with 16 bases left in between. This CDR3 has 13 amino acids. CDR3 amino acids: CSSGPKGDTEAFF. The CDR3 nucleotides are TGCAGCTCTGGGCCGAAGGGGGACACTGAAGCTTTCTTT.

The J gene is TRBJ2-5, the V gene TRBV27, with D unresolved. The CDR3 runs 14 residues. V shed 3 bases and J shed 3 bases, with 11 bases lying between them. CDR1 is MNHEY, CDR2 SMNVEV, per germline (reference sequence). The CDR3 DNA reads as TGTGCCAGCAGTTTTTTGACTTCAAAAGAGACCCAGTACTTC. Protein product: CASSFLTSKETQYF.

This clone is labeled medium-sized (0.01 to 0.1%). The V call is TRBV5-6, the J call TRBJ2-7; TRBD1 aligns across 8 bases. CDR1 is SGHDT and CDR2 is YYEEEE in the germline V gene. V shed 4 bases and J 6 bases; nucleotides not matched to a gene: 9. CDR3 size: 14 residues. CDR3 sequence: CASSLGTGFLEQYF. The CDR3 DNA is TGTGCCAGCAGCCTCGGGACAGGTTTTCTCGAGCAGTACTTC.

This clone has a count of ten or more. The chain combines TRBV6-1 with TRBJ1-2; TRBD1 matches at 8 bases. V trimming: 3 bases; J trimming: 8 bases; junction bases outside the gene matches: 8. From germline, CDR1 is MNHNS and CDR2 SASEGT. The CDR3 loop spans 14 amino acids. CDR3 region: CASSDRGLGRGYTF. In DNA form, the CDR3 reads TGTGCCAGCAGTGACAGGGGGCTTGGTAGGGGCTACACCTTC.

J is TRBJ1-1 and V is TRBV5-6, with a weak D call TRBD1 (6 bases). The length of the CDR3 is 16 residues. Germline lookup yields CDR1 SGHDT and CDR2 YYEEEE. V lost 3 bases and J lost 3, with 18 bases in between. This CDR3 reads CASSSKGGPRDTEAFF. In DNA, the CDR3 is TGTGCCAGCAGCTCGAAAGGGGGTCCCCGGGACACTGAAGCTTTCTTT.

The chain employs TRBV9 and TRBJ2-7; perhaps TRBD2 as D (6 bases). Germline V lookup: CDR1 SGDLS, CDR2 YYNGEE. Trimming stripped 4 bases from V and 3 bases from J, with 11 bases between. The CDR3 length is 13 residues. CDR3 nucleotide sequence: TGTGCCAGCAGCCCGGGACTTTACTACGAGCAGTACTTC. Translating it yields CASSPGLYYEQYF. Full variable domain (outside the CDR3, taken from reference TRBV9 and TRBJ2-7): DSGVTQTPKHLITATGQRVTLRCSPRSGDLSVYWYQQSLDQGLQFLIQYYNGEERAKGNILERFSAQQFPDLHSELNLSSLELGDSALYFCASSPGLYYEQYFGPGTRLTVT.

This clone was found once. V and J are TRBV9 and TRBJ1-6; 7 bases match TRBD1. V gave up 2 bases and J gave up 3 bases; unmatched junction bases: 2. Germline V gene data show CDR1 as SGDLS and CDR2 as YYNGEE. The CDR3 sequence is 15 residues long. CDR3 amino acids: CASSVGTDYNSPLHF. The CDR3 DNA reads TGTGCCAGCAGCGTGGGGACAGACTATAATTCACCCCTCCACTTT.

This rearrangement joins TRBV28 to TRBJ1-5, with 9 bases fitting TRBD1. CDR1 and CDR2 from the germline V gene are MDHEN and SYDVKM. With V trimmed by 6 bases and J by 6 bases, 9 bases remained unmatched. The CDR3 runs 15 residues. The CDR3 sequence is CASRPPGQGGQPQHF. Here the CDR3 DNA reads TGTGCCAGCAGACCCCCGGGACAGGGAGGTCAGCCCCAGCATTTT.

The V and J genes are TRBV21-1 and TRBJ2-1; the tabulated D call, TRBD1, remains unverified against the DNA. TRBV21-1 is a recognized pseudogene. The CDR3 spans 17 residues. CDR3 region: CASSKEGKTGGKDEQFF. The CDR3 DNA reads TGTGCCAGCAGCAAAGAGGGGAAGACAGGGGGCAAGGATGAGCAGTTCTTC.

The chain carries TRBV7-2 and TRBJ2-7; the match to TRBD1 covers 7 bases. The ends lost 0 bases at V and 2 bases at J; junction bases unmatched: 4. The germline V gene encodes CDR1 SGHTA and CDR2 FQGNSA. The CDR3 covers 15 residues. In DNA form, the CDR3 reads TGTGCCAGCAGCTTAGCAGGGGGCCTGCCCTACGAGCAGTACTTC. Translated, it gives CASSLAGGLPYEQYF.